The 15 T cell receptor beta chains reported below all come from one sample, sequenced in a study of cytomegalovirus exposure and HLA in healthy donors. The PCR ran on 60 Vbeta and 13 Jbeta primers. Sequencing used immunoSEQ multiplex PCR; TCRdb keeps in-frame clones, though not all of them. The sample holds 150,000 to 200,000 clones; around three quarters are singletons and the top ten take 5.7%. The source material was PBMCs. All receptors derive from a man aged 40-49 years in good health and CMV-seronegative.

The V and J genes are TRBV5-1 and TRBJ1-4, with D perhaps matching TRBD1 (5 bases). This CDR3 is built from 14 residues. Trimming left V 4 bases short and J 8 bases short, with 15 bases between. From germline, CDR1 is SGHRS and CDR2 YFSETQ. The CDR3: CASSILGEGEKLFF. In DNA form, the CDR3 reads TGCGCCAGCAGCATTCTTGGGGAGGGGGAAAAACTGTTTTTT.

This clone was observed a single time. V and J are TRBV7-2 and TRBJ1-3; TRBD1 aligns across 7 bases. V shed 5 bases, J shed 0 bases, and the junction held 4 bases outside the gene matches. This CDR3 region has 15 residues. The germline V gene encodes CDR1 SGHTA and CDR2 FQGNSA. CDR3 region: CASSAGQFSGNTIYF. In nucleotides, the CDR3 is TGTGCCAGCAGCGCGGGACAGTTCTCTGGAAACACCATATATTTT. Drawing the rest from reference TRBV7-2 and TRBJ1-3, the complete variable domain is GAGVSQSPSNKVTEKGKDVELRCDPISGHTALYWYRQSLGQGLEFLIYFQGNSAPDKSGLPSDRFSAERTGGSVSTLTIQRTQQEDSAVYLCASSAGQFSGNTIYFGEGSWLTVV.

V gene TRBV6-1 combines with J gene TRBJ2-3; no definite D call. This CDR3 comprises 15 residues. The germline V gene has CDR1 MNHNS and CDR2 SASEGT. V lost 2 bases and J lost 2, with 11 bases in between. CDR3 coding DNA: TGTGCCAGCAGTGAAAACACAGCTAACACAGATACGCAGTATTTT. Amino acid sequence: CASSENTANTDTQYF.

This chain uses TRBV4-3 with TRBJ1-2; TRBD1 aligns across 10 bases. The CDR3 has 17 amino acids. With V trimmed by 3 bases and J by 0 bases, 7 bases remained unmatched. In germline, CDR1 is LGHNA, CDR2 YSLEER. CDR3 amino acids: CASSQDRGSSTNYGYTF. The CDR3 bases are TGCGCCAGCAGCCAGGACAGGGGGTCCTCTACTAACTATGGCTACACCTTC.

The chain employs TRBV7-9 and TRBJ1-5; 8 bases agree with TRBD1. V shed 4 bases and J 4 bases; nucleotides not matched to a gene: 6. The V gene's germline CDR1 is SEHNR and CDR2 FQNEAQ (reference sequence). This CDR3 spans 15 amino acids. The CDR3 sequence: CASSSTGTGNQPQHF. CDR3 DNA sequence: TGTGCCAGCAGCTCCACCGGGACAGGTAATCAGCCCCAGCATTTT.

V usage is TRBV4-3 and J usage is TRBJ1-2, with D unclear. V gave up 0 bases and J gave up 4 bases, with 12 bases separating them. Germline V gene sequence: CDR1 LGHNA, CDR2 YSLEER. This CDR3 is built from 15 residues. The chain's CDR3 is CASSQDRASSYGYTF. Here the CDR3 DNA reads TGCGCCAGCAGCCAAGATCGAGCTTCAAGCTATGGCTACACCTTC.

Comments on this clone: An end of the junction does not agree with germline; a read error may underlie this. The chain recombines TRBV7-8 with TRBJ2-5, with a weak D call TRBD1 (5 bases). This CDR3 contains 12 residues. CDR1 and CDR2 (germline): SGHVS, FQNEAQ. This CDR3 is CASSLDMGPRDF. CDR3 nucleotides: TGTGCCAGCAGCTTAGACATGGGGCCCCGGGACTTC.

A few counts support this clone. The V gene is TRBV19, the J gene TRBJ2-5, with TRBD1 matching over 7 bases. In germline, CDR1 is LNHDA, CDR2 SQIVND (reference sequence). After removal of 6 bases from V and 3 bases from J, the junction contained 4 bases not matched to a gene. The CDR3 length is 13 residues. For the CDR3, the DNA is TGTGCCAGTAGCACTCAGGGGGAAGAGACCCAGTACTTC. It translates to CASSTQGEETQYF.

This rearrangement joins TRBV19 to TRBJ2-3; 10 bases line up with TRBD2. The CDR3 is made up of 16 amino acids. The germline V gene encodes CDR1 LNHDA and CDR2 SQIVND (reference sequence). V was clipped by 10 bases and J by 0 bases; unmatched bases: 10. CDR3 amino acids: CATSLAGTSSTDTQYF. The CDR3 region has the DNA TGTGCCACTTCACTAGCGGGGACCTCTAGCACAGATACGCAGTATTTT.

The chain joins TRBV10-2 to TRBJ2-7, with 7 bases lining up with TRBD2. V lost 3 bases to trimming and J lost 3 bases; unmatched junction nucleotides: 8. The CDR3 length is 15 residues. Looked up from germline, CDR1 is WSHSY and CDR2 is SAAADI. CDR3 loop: CASSERASGGYEQYF. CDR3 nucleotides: TGCGCCAGCAGTGAACGGGCTAGCGGAGGCTACGAGCAGTACTTC.

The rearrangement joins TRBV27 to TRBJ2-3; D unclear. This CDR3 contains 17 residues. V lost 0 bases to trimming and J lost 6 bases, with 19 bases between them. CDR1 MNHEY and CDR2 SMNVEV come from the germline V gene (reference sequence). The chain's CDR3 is CASSLSVPNYPRDTQYF. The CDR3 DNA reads TGTGCCAGCAGTTTATCGGTCCCAAATTATCCACGGGATACGCAGTATTTT.

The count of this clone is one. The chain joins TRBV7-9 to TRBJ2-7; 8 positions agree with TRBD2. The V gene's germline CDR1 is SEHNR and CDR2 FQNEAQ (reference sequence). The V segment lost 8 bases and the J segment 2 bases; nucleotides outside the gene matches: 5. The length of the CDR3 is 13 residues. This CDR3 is CASLSGNTYEQYF. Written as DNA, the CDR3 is TGTGCCAGCCTTAGCGGGAATACCTACGAGCAGTACTTC.

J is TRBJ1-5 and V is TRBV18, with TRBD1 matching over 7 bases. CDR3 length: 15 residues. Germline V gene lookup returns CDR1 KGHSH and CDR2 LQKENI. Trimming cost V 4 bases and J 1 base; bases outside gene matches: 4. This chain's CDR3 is CASSQGAMSNQPQHF. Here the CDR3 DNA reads TGTGCCAGCTCACAGGGGGCAATGAGCAATCAGCCCCAGCATTTT.

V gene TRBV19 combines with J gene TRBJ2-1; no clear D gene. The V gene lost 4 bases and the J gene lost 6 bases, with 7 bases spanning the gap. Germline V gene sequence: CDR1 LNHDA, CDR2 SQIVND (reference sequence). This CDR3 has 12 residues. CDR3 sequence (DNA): TGTGCCAGTAGTAAAAGAGTCAATGAGCAGTTCTTC. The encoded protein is CASSKRVNEQFF.

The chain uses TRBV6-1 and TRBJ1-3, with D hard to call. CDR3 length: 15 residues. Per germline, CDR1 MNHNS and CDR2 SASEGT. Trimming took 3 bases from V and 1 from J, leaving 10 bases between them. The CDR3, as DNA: TGTGCCAGCAGTGAGGTCAGAGCGTCTGGAAACACCATATATTTT. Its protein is CASSEVRASGNTIYF.